Below, 8 T cell receptor beta chains from the same sample are listed, as sequenced in a study of blood T cell repertoires in COVID-19. Only in-frame clones appear in the TCRdb table, and some are missing; sequencing was by immunoSEQ multiplex PCR. Here the sample spans approximately 300,000 clones, about nine tenths being singletons. What was sequenced was PBMCs or T cells enriched from blood (not recorded which). The source of these receptors is a young woman who had recovered from COVID-19.

The chain has TRBV3-1 (or the pseudogene TRBV3-2) and TRBJ2-1; TRBD2 aligns across 7 bases. V was pared by 0 bases and J by 3 bases, with 2 bases of the junction left unmatched. The CDR3 spans 15 residues. Germline-derived CDR1 and CDR2 are LGHDT and YNNKEL (reference sequence). This CDR3 is CASSQDREGYNEQFF. DNA for the CDR3: TGTGCCAGCAGCCAAGACAGGGAGGGCTACAATGAGCAGTTCTTC.

The gene calls are TRBV10-3 and TRBJ1-6; the D gene is possibly TRBD1 (5 bases). Trimming stripped 2 bases from V and 7 bases from J, with 12 bases between. In germline, CDR1 is ENHRY, CDR2 SYGVKD. The CDR3 is made up of 15 amino acids. The CDR3 nucleotides are TGTGCCATCAGTGAGGATGGGGGGACGAATTCACCCCTCCACTTT. This translates into CAISEDGGTNSPLHF.

This chain links TRBV6-5 with TRBJ1-2; D is uncertain. This CDR3 spans 14 amino acids. The germline CDR1 and CDR2 sequences are MNHEY and SVGAGI. V was trimmed by 0 bases and J by 4 bases, leaving 9 bases between them. The CDR3 reads CASSYSLDFYGYTF. CDR3 DNA: TGTGCCAGCAGTTACTCGTTAGACTTCTATGGCTACACCTTC.

This clone was picked up one time. The genes are TRBV5-4 and TRBJ2-1; 9 nucleotides line up with TRBD2. Germline V gene sequence: CDR1 SGHNT, CDR2 YYREEE (reference sequence). V shed 6 bases, J shed 4 bases, and the junction held 5 bases outside the gene matches. This CDR3 is 14 amino acids long. CDR3 sequence: CASNLAGQYNEQFF. In nucleotides, the CDR3 is TGTGCCAGCAATCTAGCGGGGCAGTACAATGAGCAGTTCTTC.

This clone was seen only once. V usage is TRBV7-9 and J usage is TRBJ1-1; D is undetermined. CDR1 is SEHNR, CDR2 FQNEAQ, per germline (reference sequence). This CDR3 region has 11 residues. V lost 9 bases and J lost 3, with 8 bases in between. DNA of the CDR3: TGTGCCAGTCAGCAGGACACTGAAGCTTTCTTT. It encodes CASQQDTEAFF.

With regard to this clone: The same CDR3 arises from other DNA sequences in this sample as well. The chain links TRBV6-5 to TRBJ1-1, with 8 bases fitting TRBD1. V lost 4 bases, J lost 3 bases, and 1 base stayed unmatched. The CDR3 spans 13 residues. The germline CDR1 and CDR2 sequences are MNHEY and SVGAGI. CDR3 loop: CASSSTGDTEAFF. CDR3 coding DNA: TGTGCCAGCAGTTCGACAGGGGACACTGAAGCTTTCTTT.

The V and J genes are TRBV7-8 and TRBJ2-1, with 9 bases lining up with TRBD2. The CDR3 is made up of 16 amino acids. V shed 3 bases and J 7 bases; nucleotides not matched to a gene: 10. Germline V gene lookup returns CDR1 SGHVS and CDR2 FQNEAQ. The CDR3 DNA sequence: TGTGCCAGCAGCTTCACCACGGGACTAGCCGGGAATGAGCAGTTCTTC. This sequence encodes CASSFTTGLAGNEQFF.

The gene calls are TRBV7-9 and TRBJ2-1; 8 nucleotides match TRBD2. J was trimmed by 9 bases and V by 1 base; bases with no gene match: 8. Germline values: CDR1 SEHNR, CDR2 FQNEAQ (reference sequence). This CDR3 is built from 15 residues. Written as DNA, the CDR3 is TGTGCCAGCAGCTTAGTACACGGGAGGGCCGGTGAGCAGTTCTTC. It specifies CASSLVHGRAGEQFF.